The T cell receptor (beta chain) under discussion was sequenced for a study of Ad26.COV2.S vaccination and SARS-CoV-2 variants (dated by TCRdb to 2020 to 2023). About the investigation overall: Donors in the vaccine arm were drawn from COV1001, a multicentre, randomized, double-blind, placebo-controlled phase I-IIa trial testing Ad26.COV2.S in healthy adults. Ad26.COV2.S was administered intramuscularly at 5 x 10^10 or 1 x 10^11 viral particles, either as a single shot or as two shots given 56 days apart. TCRbeta repertoire sequencing was used to assess the specificity and breadth of SARS-CoV-2-reactive T cell receptors after Ad26.COV2.S vaccination. The TCR-sequenced set comprised approximately 32 samples: about 19 Ad26.COV2.S vaccine recipients, 5 placebo recipients and 8 SARS-CoV-2 convalescent individuals. Trial participants were randomized into five groups of five: low-dose or high-dose Ad26.COV2.S given once or twice, or placebo on both occasions. Investigators did not know the trial group allocation while performing experiments and assessing outcomes. Results and caveats for the whole study, not just this receptor: According to the authors, total T cell responses may have been underestimated by the TCR breadth and depth analyses. The study was not powered to compare responses between vaccine doses or regimens. After vaccination, spike-specific CD8+ and CD4+ T cell responses were reported to show substantial breadth. Higher spike-specific TCR breadth was observed in Ad26.COV2.S recipients than in placebo recipients (P = 0.0014). Vaccine and placebo recipients had comparable non-spike TCR breadth, which fits with the vaccine containing only spike.

TCRbeta CDR3 regions were sequenced with the immunoSEQ Assay. After extraction, genomic DNA underwent amplification by bias-controlled multiplex PCR, followed by high-throughput sequencing. Under the source paper's analysis protocol: Collapsing and filtering of sequences were performed to quantify the absolute abundance of each unique TCRbeta CDR3 region. T cell fraction was estimated by normalizing TCRbeta template counts to usable DNA, with usable DNA measured through amplification of reference genes found in all nucleated cells. Repertoire TCRs were annotated as SARS-CoV-2-specific by exact matching of V gene, CDR3 amino acid sequence and J gene to a known reactive TCR set. The reference SARS-CoV-2 TCR set was obtained from MIRA and was filtered for enrichment in COVID-19-positive ImmuneCODE repertoires, whereby public or cross-reactive TCRs were removed. Using the MIRA antigens, annotated TCRs were further analysed by specific ORF or by position within an ORF. Breadth was defined as the number of annotated unique rearrangements divided by the total number of unique productive rearrangements, and depth was defined as the summed frequency of the annotated unique rearrangements. Group comparisons of TCR breadth used two-sided Wilcoxon rank-sum tests. Sourced from immuneACCESS, this table was stored by TCRdb with only in-frame sequences that have V and J called. A share of the clones is absent; for the studies checked, an unresolved V gene accounts for under half, and the remainder has no known explanation. D and trimming come from the DNA, and the V and J calls and clone size come from that table. A total of fewer than 400,000 clones appear in this sample, roughly 86% of them only once. Clones ranked in the top ten supply approximately 1.9% of the sample.

Comment on this clone: Its target antigen remains unknown. Base quality data are lacking; no much larger clone is found one base away. Different DNA sequences within this sample yield the same CDR3.

According to the study, the label for this sample's treatment or condition signals: around 19 received Ad26.COV2.S at low or high dose, single or two shots; 5 received placebo; per-sample allocation not given. For vaccine and placebo recipients, the sequenced repertoires came from samples collected on day 63 after the first injection. Between 29 July and 7 August 2020, Cohort 1b enrolled around 25 adults aged 18-55 years at one site in Boston, USA. Ad26.COV2.S was a replication-incompetent adenovirus type 26 vector that expressed a prefusion-stabilized SARS-CoV-2 spike protein derived from the original Wuhan strain. The source is a person between 18 and 60 years old who received the Ad26.COV2.S COVID-19 vaccine or a placebo. The sample in question was peripheral blood, obtained in a trial of Ad26.COV2.S vaccine versus placebo.

The CDR3 amino acid sequence is: CASSPGGGDSPLHF. The base sequence is TGTGCCAGCTCACCAGGGGGGGGAGATTCACCCCTCCACTTT. Recombination linked TRBV18 to TRBJ1-6; TRBD1 could be the D gene, as 5 bases match. From the cysteine up to the phenylalanine, the CDR3 has a length of 14 residues. Only the CDR3 region is kept as DNA, spanning 42 bases read in frame from base 1. V is clipped by 2 bases and J by 8 bases, and the sequence between their germline boundaries is 10 bases long. CDR1 and CDR2 (KGHSH, LQKENI) derive from the germline V gene.